Listed here are 31 T cell receptor beta chains from one sample, sequenced in a study of molecular identifiers for immune sequencing clone quantification. TCRdb reprocessed the PCR reads with MiXCR, giving one entry per CDR3 protein. The table shows about 36,000 distinct CDR3 sequences, with less than 20% occurring only once. The sequenced material came from naive CD8+ T cells from blood, with Jurkat cell RNA spiked in. Subset in this sample: FACS-sorted CD8+CD4-CCR7+CD45RA+ naive T cells. These receptor sequences come from a human donor in good health. Some libraries in this study had Jurkat cell RNA spiked in.

The table lists this clonotype with many counts. The chain has TRBV12-3 or TRBV12-4 and TRBJ2-7; 8 nucleotides line up with TRBD1. The V segment lost 5 bases and the J segment 5 bases; nucleotides outside the gene matches: 17. This CDR3 has 17 residues. The CDR3 loop is CASSPLGSGGSGNEQYF. The DNA for the CDR3 is TGTGCCAGCAGTCCCCTGGGCTCAGGGGGCTCTGGGAACGAGCAGTACTTC.

This clonotype appeared many times. The chain recombines TRBV7-2 with TRBJ1-1; D remains unclear. CDR1 and CDR2 (germline): SGHTA, FQGNSA. V was pared by 4 bases and J by 5 bases, with 8 bases between. The CDR3 loop spans 12 amino acids. The CDR3 DNA follows: TGTGCCAGCAGCTCCCGGTGGACTGAAGCTTTCTTT. This encodes CASSSRWTEAFF.

Concerning this clonotype: A much larger clone differs from this one at a single base, so this may be a read error. The chain carries TRBV3-1 and TRBJ2-7; D remains ambiguous. The CDR3 is 13 amino acids. From germline, CDR1 is LGHDT and CDR2 YNNKEL (reference sequence). DNA of the CDR3: TGTGCCAGCAGCCAGGGCGGCTCCTACGAGCGGTACTTC. It codes for CASSQGGSYERYF.

This clonotype was recorded many times. The J gene is TRBJ1-1, the V gene TRBV5-6, with D tentatively TRBD1 (6 bases). V was clipped by 6 bases and J by 8 bases, with 26 bases between them. Germline CDR1 is SGHDT and CDR2 is YYEEEE. The CDR3 length is 16 residues. The CDR3 is CASTSLVGARGAEAFF. The CDR3 DNA reads TGTGCCAGCACCAGCTTGGTGGGGGCAAGGGGGGCCGAAGCTTTCTTT.

This clonotype was observed many times. V is TRBV28 and J is TRBJ2-7; tentatively, D is TRBD1 or TRBD2 (6 bases each). The CDR3 consists of 14 residues. Germline CDR1 and CDR2: MDHEN and SYDVKM. The ends were cut back, 3 bases at V and 2 bases at J, with 11 bases in the middle. CDR3 amino acids: CASSLVGGTYEQYF. The CDR3 DNA reads as TGTGCCAGCAGTTTGGTGGGGGGCACCTACGAGCAGTACTTC. Drawing the rest from reference TRBV28 and TRBJ2-7, the complete variable domain is DVKVTQSSRYLVKRTGEKVFLECVQDMDHENMFWYRQDPGLGLRLIYFSYDVKMKEKGDIPEGYSVSREKKERFSLILESASTNQTSMYLCASSLVGGTYEQYFGPGTRLTVT.

This clonotype showed up many times. V usage is TRBV19 and J usage is TRBJ2-1; the D is unclear. This CDR3 spans 16 amino acids. Per germline, CDR1 LNHDA and CDR2 SQIVND (reference sequence). V shed 3 bases and J shed 0 bases, with 12 bases lying between them. The CDR3 loop reads CASSMLGRPSYNEQFF. The CDR3, as DNA: TGTGCCAGTAGTATGCTAGGACGGCCCTCCTACAATGAGCAGTTCTTC.

This clonotype has more than one count but fewer than ten. The chain uses TRBV7-8 and TRBJ1-6, with D unresolved. The V end was cut by 1 base, the J end by 8 bases, with 9 bases between. The CDR3 spans 14 residues. CDR1 is SGHVS, CDR2 FQNEAQ, per germline. For the CDR3, the DNA is TGTGCCAGCAGCTTAGTGTTGCCGGATTCACCCCTCCACTTT. Translated, it gives CASSLVLPDSPLHF.

Worth noting for this clonotype: A much larger clone differs from this one at a single base, so this may be a read error. J is TRBJ1-3 and V is TRBV28, with D maybe TRBD1 (6 bases). Trimming took off 2 bases at V and 0 bases at J, with 14 bases between the two ends. The CDR3 totals 17 residues. Germline V lookup: CDR1 MDHEN, CDR2 SYDVKM. CDR3 amino acids: CASSLLLGHDSGNTIYF. The CDR3 DNA reads as TGTGCCAGCAGTTTACTTCTGGGACACGACTCTGGAAACACCATATATTTT.

This chain links TRBV10-3 with TRBJ2-1; 7 bases match TRBD2. The germline V gene encodes CDR1 ENHRY and CDR2 SYGVKD. Losses at the gene ends were 2 bases for V and 0 bases for J; bases not matched to a gene: 4. CDR3 length equals 16 residues. The CDR3 here is CAISETSVSSYNEQFF. Here the CDR3 DNA reads TGTGCCATCAGTGAGACTAGCGTTAGCTCCTACAATGAGCAGTTCTTC.

This clonotype has at least ten counts. The J gene is TRBJ2-5, the V gene TRBV13; 11 nucleotides line up with TRBD2. The V segment lost 2 bases and the J segment 4 bases; nucleotides outside the gene matches: 6. The CDR3 is made up of 16 amino acids. The germline V gene encodes CDR1 PRHDT and CDR2 FYEKMQ (reference sequence). Here the CDR3 reads CASSLSLAGGGETQYF. Here the CDR3 DNA reads TGTGCCAGCAGCTTATCGCTAGCGGGAGGTGGAGAGACCCAGTACTTC. The complete variable domain, with remaining parts taken from reference TRBV13 and TRBJ2-5, reads AAGVIQSPRHLIKEKRETATLKCYPIPRHDTVYWYQQGPGQDPQFLISFYEKMQSDKGSIPDRFSAQQFSDYHSELNMSSLELGDSALYFCASSLSLAGGGETQYFGPGTRLLVL.

This clonotype was found a few times. The chain recombines TRBV2 with TRBJ1-3; D is unclear. Germline V gene sequence: CDR1 SNHLY, CDR2 FYNNEI. This CDR3 spans 17 amino acids. V was clipped by 7 bases and J by 1 base, with 20 bases between them. This CDR3 is CASIPKTALGSGNTIYF. DNA of the CDR3: TGTGCCAGCATCCCCAAAACTGCCCTGGGATCTGGAAACACCATATATTTT.

The chain joins TRBV9 to TRBJ2-2; D might be TRBD1 (6 bases). Germline V gives CDR1 SGDLS, CDR2 YYNGEE. V was clipped by 3 bases and J by 4 bases, with 22 bases between them. This CDR3 is 18 amino acids long. The CDR3: CASSAHSFTGTPTGELFF. CDR3 DNA sequence: TGTGCCAGCAGCGCCCATAGTTTTACCGGGACACCCACCGGGGAGCTGTTTTTT. The full variable domain, rest sourced from reference TRBV9 and TRBJ2-2, is DSGVTQTPKHLITATGQRVTLRCSPRSGDLSVYWYQQSLDQGLQFLIQYYNGEERAKGNILERFSAQQFPDLHSELNLSSLELGDSALYFCASSAHSFTGTPTGELFFGEGSRLTVL.

This chain joins TRBV5-1 and TRBJ1-2, with TRBD1 identical over 12 bases. CDR1 and CDR2 from the germline V gene are SGHRS and YFSETQ. The junction had 18 bases not matched to a gene; V was cut back by 4 bases and J by 8 bases. This CDR3 has 18 amino acids. In DNA form, the CDR3 reads TGCGCCAGCAGCCCGTATTTCGATGGGACAGGGGGCACCCAGGGCTACACCTTC. It yields the protein CASSPYFDGTGGTQGYTF.

In this sample, this clonotype turned up many times. This chain joins TRBV7-2 and TRBJ1-1; 7 bases are shared with TRBD1. V trimming: 4 bases; J trimming: 8 bases; junction bases outside the gene matches: 19. Per the germline V gene, CDR1 is SGHTA and CDR2 is FQGNSA. This CDR3 has 17 residues. CDR3 sequence reads: CASSSYRGQPDAIEAFF. The CDR3 nucleotides are TGTGCCAGCAGCTCATACCGGGGACAGCCAGATGCCATCGAAGCTTTCTTT.

This clonotype was detected many times. This chain uses TRBV3-1 with TRBJ1-4; no clear D gene. The germline V gene has CDR1 LGHDT and CDR2 YNNKEL (reference sequence). This CDR3 contains 16 residues. V gave up 0 bases and J gave up 5 bases, with 13 bases separating them. CDR3: CASSQEAGRVNEKLFF. In DNA, the CDR3 is TGTGCCAGCAGCCAAGAGGCTGGACGCGTAAATGAAAAACTGTTTTTT.

V usage is TRBV11-2 and J usage is TRBJ2-5, with unresolved D. V lost 5 bases, J lost 1 base, and 5 bases lay in between. From germline, CDR1 is SGHAT and CDR2 FQNNGV. The CDR3 covers 12 residues. The CDR3 coding sequence is TGTGCCAGCAGCCCGACCCAAGAGACCCAGTACTTC. As protein: CASSPTQETQYF.

This clonotype showed up many times. The chain is built from TRBV7-8 and TRBJ1-5, with D maybe TRBD1 (5 bases). V gave up 7 bases and J gave up 2 bases, with 18 bases separating them. The CDR3 covers 16 residues. Germline loops: CDR1 SGHVS, CDR2 FQNEAQ. The CDR3 DNA reads as TGTGCCAGCACCAGGGCGAAGGGATATCGCAATCAGCCCCAGCATTTT. Protein: CASTRAKGYRNQPQHF. The entire variable domain, with the rest obtained from reference TRBV7-8 and TRBJ1-5, is as follows: GAGVSQSPRYKVAKRGQDVALRCDPISGHVSLFWYQQALGQGPEFLTYFQNEAQLDKSGLPSDRFFAERPEGSVSTLKIQRTQQEDSAVYLCASTRAKGYRNQPQHFGDGTRLSIL.

This clonotype came up many times. J is TRBJ1-3 and V is TRBV6-2 or TRBV6-3; no clear D gene. CDR1 and CDR2 from the germline V gene are MNHEY and SVGEGT. CDR3 length: 15 amino acids. Trimming left V 6 bases short and J 4 bases short, with 16 bases between. The chain's CDR3 is CASSWDLPPGNTIYF. The CDR3 nucleotides are TGTGCCAGCAGCTGGGATCTGCCGCCAGGAAACACCATATATTTT.

This clonotype was recorded at least ten times. This chain links TRBV7-8 with TRBJ2-7; D is unresolved. Trimming shortened V by 0 bases and J by 3 bases, and 9 bases separated the two germline ends. CDR1 SGHVS and CDR2 FQNEAQ come from the germline V gene. CDR3 length equals 14 residues. CDR3 in DNA: TGTGCCAGCAGCTTAGCTGGAAGAGACTACGAGCAGTACTTC. Translating gives CASSLAGRDYEQYF.

The V call is TRBV20-1, the J call TRBJ2-7; no clear D. The V end lost 3 bases, the J end lost 3 bases, and 3 bases lay between the germline ends. Germline V gene lookup returns CDR1 DFQATT and CDR2 SNEGSKA (reference sequence). There are 10 residues in the CDR3. In DNA form, the CDR3 reads TGCAGTGCTAGGATCTACGAGCAGTACTTC. This codes for CSARIYEQYF.

This clonotype was counted only a few times. This chain connects TRBV7-6 to TRBJ2-1; D might be TRBD2 (5 bases). Germline V gene sequence: CDR1 SGHVS, CDR2 FNYEAQ. This CDR3 contains 18 residues. Deletions cut 1 base from V and 0 bases from J, with 16 bases between. CDR3 amino acids: CASSLEASGTFSYNEQFF. DNA of the CDR3: TGTGCCAGCAGCTTAGAGGCAAGCGGAACGTTCTCCTACAATGAGCAGTTCTTC.

This clonotype was seen ten or more times. V usage is TRBV27 and J usage is TRBJ1-6; D remains ambiguous. The CDR3 runs to 13 residues. Trimming took off 0 bases at V and 10 bases at J, with 7 bases between the two ends. Germline V gives CDR1 MNHEY, CDR2 SMNVEV (reference sequence). CDR3 DNA sequence: TGTGCCAGCAGTTTATCGCAGACATCACCCCTCCACTTT. Translating it yields CASSLSQTSPLHF.

The chain is built from TRBV20-1 and TRBJ2-1; 8 bases align to TRBD2. The CDR3 runs 14 residues. V was clipped by 2 bases and J by 4 bases; unmatched bases: 4. Germline loops: CDR1 DFQATT, CDR2 SNEGSKA (reference sequence). This chain's CDR3 is CSARLLADYNEQFF. DNA for the CDR3: TGCAGTGCTAGACTACTAGCGGATTACAATGAGCAGTTCTTC.

This chain connects TRBV25-1 to TRBJ2-6; possible D gene TRBD2, 7 bases. V dropped 7 bases and J dropped 0 bases, with 10 bases sitting between them. Germline V lookup: CDR1 MGHDK, CDR2 SYGVNS. CDR3 length equals 15 residues. CDR3 in DNA: TGTGCCAGCATAGGGGGGGCCTCTGGGGCCAACGTCCTGACTTTC. This gives the protein CASIGGASGANVLTF.

The genes are TRBV10-3 and TRBJ2-2; 7 nucleotides align to TRBD2. V lost 6 bases and J lost 2; bases outside the gene matches: 9. The length of the CDR3 is 16 residues. Germline CDR1 ENHRY, CDR2 SYGVKD. The CDR3 sequence: CAIRPTGGRNTGELFF. The CDR3 bases are TGTGCCATCAGACCCACTGGCGGGAGAAACACCGGGGAGCTGTTTTTT.

This clonotype has just one count. The V gene is TRBV7-9, the J gene TRBJ2-3; no clear D gene. The length of the CDR3 is 12 residues. Germline-derived CDR1 and CDR2 are SEHNR and FQNEAQ (reference sequence). Between the trimmed V and J ends, which lost 8 bases and 5 bases, there was a span of 11 bases. CDR3 region: CASRLDQDTQYF. The CDR3 coding sequence is TGTGCCAGCCGCCTGGACCAAGATACGCAGTATTTT.

This clonotype was observed many times. The chain has TRBV13 and TRBJ2-7; TRBD2 matches 9 bases. The ends lost 3 bases at V and 0 bases at J; junction bases unmatched: 0. Germline V gives CDR1 PRHDT, CDR2 FYEKMQ (reference sequence). The CDR3 loop spans 14 amino acids. CDR3 sequence reads: CASSFSGSSYEQYF. The CDR3 DNA reads TGTGCCAGCAGCTTTAGCGGGAGCTCCTACGAGCAGTACTTC.

The gene calls are TRBV29-1 and TRBJ2-1, with 7 bases matching TRBD1. The CDR3 runs to 16 residues. The germline CDR1 and CDR2 sequences are SQVTM and ANQGSEA. The V and J ends lost 4 bases and 8 bases, in that order; junction bases with no gene match: 17. In DNA, the CDR3 is TGCAGCGTTGTCCCCCACGGACAGGCCTGGGTTGATGAGCAGTTCTTC. It yields the protein CSVVPHGQAWVDEQFF.

The gene calls are TRBV12-3 or TRBV12-4 and TRBJ1-5; 9 bases are shared with TRBD1. V dropped 4 bases and J dropped 0; count of bases not matched to a gene: 10. CDR3 length: 18 amino acids. The CDR3 region has the DNA TGTGCCAGCAGTTCCCACAGGGGGCGGGCATATAGCAATCAGCCCCAGCATTTT. Amino acid sequence: CASSSHRGRAYSNQPQHF.

This clonotype was counted many times. The chain's CDR3 is CASSPTGLTQYF. Written as DNA, the CDR3 is TGTGCCAGCAGCCCAACAGGACTGACCCAGTACTTC. V usage is TRBV7-6 and J usage is TRBJ2-5; D might be TRBD1 or TRBD2, each matching 5 bases. The CDR3 consists of 12 residues. Trimming took 5 bases from V and 7 from J, leaving 11 bases between them. The V gene's germline CDR1 is SGHVS and CDR2 FNYEAQ.

This clonotype was detected many times. The CDR3 DNA sequence: TGTGCCAGCACATCTCCTCGGGACAGGGGACCCTCGGGGGAGCAGTACTTC. Protein: CASTSPRDRGPSGEQYF. The chain employs TRBV28 and TRBJ2-7; TRBD1 agrees at 10 bases. The CDR3 has 17 residues. V shed 7 bases and J 7 bases; nucleotides not matched to a gene: 19. CDR1 and CDR2 (germline): MDHEN, SYDVKM.